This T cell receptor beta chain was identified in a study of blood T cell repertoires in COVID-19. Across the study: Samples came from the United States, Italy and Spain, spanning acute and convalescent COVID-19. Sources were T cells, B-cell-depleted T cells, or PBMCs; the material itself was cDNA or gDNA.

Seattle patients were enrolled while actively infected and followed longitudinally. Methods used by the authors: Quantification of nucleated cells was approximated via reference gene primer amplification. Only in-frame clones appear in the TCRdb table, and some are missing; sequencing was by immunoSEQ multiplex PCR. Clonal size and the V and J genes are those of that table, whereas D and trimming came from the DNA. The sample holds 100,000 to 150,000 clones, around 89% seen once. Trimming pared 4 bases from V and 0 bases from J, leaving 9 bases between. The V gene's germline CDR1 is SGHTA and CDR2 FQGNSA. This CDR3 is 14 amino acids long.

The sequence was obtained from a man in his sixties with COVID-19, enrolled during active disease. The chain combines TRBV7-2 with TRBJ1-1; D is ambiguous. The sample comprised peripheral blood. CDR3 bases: TGTGCCAGCAGCTACAGTCTCATGAACACTGAAGCTTTCTTT. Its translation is CASSYSLMNTEAFF.